Included here is one TCR beta chain sequence, with context. Data came from immunoSEQ multiplex PCR; TCRdb stores just in-frame clones and leaves some out. The sample consists of 10,000 or so clones, around 92% of them appearing once. Germline V CDR1 and CDR2: SNHLY, FYNNEI. The CDR3 runs to 17 residues. The ends lost 3 bases at V and 5 bases at J; junction bases unmatched: 15. This entry belongs to a study of graft-versus-host responses after intestinal transplantation. The input for sequencing was PBMCs, taken approximately 40 days after intestinal transplantation. The clonotype was recovered from a human patient who received an intestinal transplant, so some T cells may come from the graft donor. V and J are TRBV2 and TRBJ2-7; 8 bases match TRBD1. CDR3 bases: TGTGCCAGCAGTGATGACAGGGGATCAGCTAACTACGACGAGCAGTACTTC. This codes for CASSDDRGSANYDEQYF.